This entry describes one TCR beta chain. These data belong to a study of blood T cell repertoires in COVID-19. Study details: COVID-19 samples, acute and convalescent, were from the United States, Italy and Spain. T cells, B-cell-depleted T cells, or PBMCs supplied cDNA or gDNA.

Original processing notes: Amplification of reference gene primers provided the estimated nucleated cell counts. Data came from immunoSEQ multiplex PCR; TCRdb stores just in-frame clones and leaves some out. From that table come the V and J calls and clone size; the DNA was used to work out D and trimming. Of 53,000 or so clones detected, 90% appear once; the ten largest clones hold around 3%. The origin of this receptor is a human donor in a cohort sampled during active COVID-19. Sequenced input: peripheral blood.

The CDR3 DNA reads as TGTGCCAGCAGTGAACCTTCGGGGACCCAGTACTTC. This sequence encodes CASSEPSGTQYF. J is TRBJ2-5 and V is TRBV25-1; no clear D gene. CDR3 length equals 12 residues. Germline V gene lookup returns CDR1 MGHDK and CDR2 SYGVNS. V was cut by 2 bases and J by 7 bases, with 8 bases left in between. The full variable domain, completed using reference TRBV25-1 and TRBJ2-5, is EADIYQTPRYLVIGTGKKITLECSQTMGHDKMYWYQQDPGMELHLIHYSYGVNSTEKGDLSSESTVSRIRTEHFPLTLESARPSHTSQYLCASSEPSGTQYFGPGTRLLVL.